The clone carrying this T cell receptor (beta chain) was detected ten times or more. Antigen: not known. V gave up 1 base and J gave up 4 bases, with 10 bases separating them. Germline CDR1 and CDR2: MNHEY and SMNVEV (reference sequence). The CDR3 extends over 15 amino acids. The entry originates in a study of early T cells in non-severe SARS-CoV-2 infection. Study-level information: Alpha and beta chains were unpaired, from unsorted whole-blood bulk RNA. Study results and limitations: VDJdb matching, biased toward anti-spike CD8 responses, missed private and CD4 specificities.

Each cDNA molecule carried a unique molecular identifier. TCRdb independently ran MiXCR on the 5' RACE reads; one entry per CDR3 protein. The sample lists 48,000 or so distinct CDR3 sequences, over 10% seen once, with approximately 10% in the top ten. Sequencing was performed on whole blood. The clonotype was recovered from an adult who was a healthcare worker with PCR-confirmed SARS-CoV-2 infection or an uninfected control (not recorded which). The chain recombines TRBV27 with TRBJ1-4; a weak D match, TRBD1 (5 bases). The CDR3 here is CASSLLRGNNEKLFF. The CDR3 DNA reads as TGTGCCAGCAGTTTATTACGGGGGAATAATGAAAAACTGTTTTTT.